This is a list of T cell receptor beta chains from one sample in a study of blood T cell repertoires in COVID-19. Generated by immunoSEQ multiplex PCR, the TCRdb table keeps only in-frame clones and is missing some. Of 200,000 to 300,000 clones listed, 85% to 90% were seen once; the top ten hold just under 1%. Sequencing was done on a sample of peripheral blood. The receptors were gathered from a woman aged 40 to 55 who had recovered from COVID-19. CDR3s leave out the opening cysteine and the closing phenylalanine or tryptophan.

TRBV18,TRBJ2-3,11,ASCGRAGDTQY
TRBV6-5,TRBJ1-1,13,ASTPGTGRRTEAF
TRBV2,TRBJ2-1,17,ASSELTLAGGSSYNEQF
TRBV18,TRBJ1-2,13,ASSPVGSRLGGYT
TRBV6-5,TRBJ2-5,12,ASRNPGQGETQY
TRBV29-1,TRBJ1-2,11,SVRTGGNYGYT
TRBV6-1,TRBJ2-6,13,ASSDRSAGANVLT
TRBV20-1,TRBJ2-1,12,SASGGGPLDEQF
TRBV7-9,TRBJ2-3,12,ASSPRRVTDTQY
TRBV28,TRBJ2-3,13,ASSPAGSGGDTQY
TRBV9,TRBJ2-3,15,ASGRGLAGVSTDTQY
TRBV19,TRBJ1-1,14,ASSMRGQGKNTEAF